This entry is about one TCR beta chain. What it binds is unknown. Produced via immunoSEQ multiplex PCR; TCRdb's table is partial and in-frame only. Found here are about 280,000 clones, roughly 90% of them singletons; the top ten hold over 0.85%. CDR3 length: 14 residues. From germline, CDR1 is MGHDK and CDR2 SYGVNS. With V trimmed by 6 bases and J by 6 bases, 9 bases remained unmatched. The sample belongs to a study of cytomegalovirus exposure and HLA in healthy donors. The overall study: The 120 validation repertoires matched the approximately 700 first-cohort repertoires in platform, a later analysis reported. Study-wide results and limits: In vitro experiments confirmed that a few CMV-associated chains were specific for CMV antigens. There were 150 to 200 TCR beta chains listed as cytomegalovirus-associated.

Sequenced material: PBMCs. This chain joins TRBV25-1 and TRBJ2-3, with TRBD1 matching over 7 bases. This clonotype originated in a woman aged 18 to 35 in good health and CMV-seronegative. The CDR3 is CASRTGSQRDTQYF. The CDR3 DNA sequence: TGTGCCAGCAGGACAGGGTCCCAGAGGGATACGCAGTATTTT.